The 14 T cell receptor beta chains below come from one sample, sequenced in a study of blood T cell repertoires in COVID-19. The assay was immunoSEQ multiplex PCR, and TCRdb's table has in-frame clones only and misses some. The data contain roughly 260,000 clones, approximately 86% of them singletons. Sequencing was done on a sample of peripheral blood. These receptors were collected from a man aged 40-49 years who had recovered from COVID-19.

This chain connects TRBV5-6 to TRBJ1-5; D is unclear. Germline V gene data show CDR1 as SGHDT and CDR2 as YYEEEE. Trimming shortened V by 2 bases and J by 0 bases, and 9 bases separated the two germline ends. This CDR3 contains 15 residues. The CDR3 sequence is CASSFGGYSNQPQHF. The CDR3 bases are TGTGCCAGCAGCTTTGGAGGGTATAGCAATCAGCCCCAGCATTTT.

The chain uses TRBV5-5 and TRBJ1-1; D may be TRBD1 (5 bases). This CDR3 has 14 residues. With 3 bases removed from V and 3 bases from J, the gap between germline ends came to 12 bases. CDR1 is SGHKS and CDR2 is YYEKEE in the germline V gene (reference sequence). This CDR3 is CASSWTWGDTEAFF. The DNA of the CDR3 is TGTGCCAGCAGCTGGACTTGGGGGGACACTGAAGCTTTCTTT.

J is TRBJ1-5 and V is TRBV12-5; the D is unclear. The CDR3 extends over 14 amino acids. Germline assignment: CDR1 LGHNT and CDR2 FRNRAP. V lost 7 bases, J lost 3 bases, and 13 bases lay in between. CDR3 DNA: TGTGCTAGTGCCCATCCAGGTTCCAATCAGCCCCAGCATTTT. Translating gives CASAHPGSNQPQHF.

This sequence joins TRBV10-3 and TRBJ2-7, with 11 positions matching TRBD2. With 6 bases clipped from V and 1 base from J, the junction kept 8 bases outside the gene matches. From germline, CDR1 is ENHRY and CDR2 SYGVKD. The CDR3 length is 16 residues. DNA of the CDR3: TGTGCCATCAGCCGCACCCTAGCGGGAGGATCCTACGAGCAGTACTTC. It specifies CAISRTLAGGSYEQYF.

The V gene is TRBV7-9, the J gene TRBJ2-1; TRBD2 matches 7 bases. V dropped 5 bases and J dropped 8; count of bases not matched to a gene: 15. CDR1 is SEHNR and CDR2 is FQNEAQ in the germline V gene (reference sequence). There are 16 residues in the CDR3. This chain's CDR3 is CASSLRTSFGTDEQFF. The CDR3 DNA is TGTGCCAGCAGCCTAAGGACTAGTTTTGGGACCGATGAGCAGTTCTTC.

J is TRBJ2-2 and V is TRBV7-9, with D perhaps TRBD1 (6 bases). V lost 0 bases and J 4 bases, leaving 9 bases between the germline ends. Germline V gene sequence: CDR1 SEHNR, CDR2 FQNEAQ (reference sequence). CDR3 length equals 15 residues. CDR3 loop: CASSLAGRGTGELFF. Written as DNA, the CDR3 is TGTGCCAGCAGCTTAGCGGGCAGGGGCACCGGGGAGCTGTTTTTT.

This sequence joins TRBV3-1 (or the pseudogene TRBV3-2) and TRBJ2-5; D remains ambiguous. The CDR3 length is 12 residues. Germline V CDR1 and CDR2: LGHDT, YNNKEL (reference sequence). V was clipped by 4 bases and J by 5 bases, with 8 bases between them. In nucleotides, the CDR3 is TGTGCCAGCAGCCCCAGAACGGAGACCCAGTACTTC. Residues: CASSPRTETQYF.

This clone has a handful of counts. The chain carries TRBV6-8 and TRBJ1-5; D is unresolved. The CDR3 sequence is 16 residues long. Trimming pared 1 base from V and 1 base from J, leaving 11 bases between. Germline CDR1 is MNHGY and CDR2 is SAAAGT. The CDR3 DNA reads as TGTGCCAGCAGTTACTTTTTCCGGGGAAGCAATCAGCCCCAGCATTTT. Translation: CASSYFFRGSNQPQHF.

V is TRBV5-4 and J is TRBJ2-3; D perhaps matches TRBD2 (5 bases). Trimming stripped 2 bases from V and 3 bases from J, with 10 bases between. The germline gives CDR1 SGHNT, CDR2 YYREEE (reference sequence). The CDR3 runs 14 residues. DNA for the CDR3: TGTGCCAGCAGCTTAGGAGGTCGGACAGATACGCAGTATTTT. Translating it yields CASSLGGRTDTQYF.

The chain carries TRBV19 and TRBJ2-7; 7 nucleotides line up with TRBD2. This CDR3 has 15 residues. J was trimmed by 5 bases and V by 4 bases; bases with no gene match: 11. Per germline, CDR1 LNHDA and CDR2 SQIVND (reference sequence). The CDR3 here is CASSTLAERRHEQYF. CDR3 nucleotides: TGTGCCAGTAGTACCCTAGCGGAGCGGAGGCACGAGCAGTACTTC. The whole variable domain, remainder taken from reference TRBV19 and TRBJ2-7, is DGGITQSPKYLFRKEGQNVTLSCEQNLNHDAMYWYRQDPGQGLRLIYYSQIVNDFQKGDIAEGYSVSREKKESFPLTVTSAQKNPTAFYLCASSTLAERRHEQYFGPGTRLTVT.

V usage is TRBV5-1 and J usage is TRBJ2-5, with TRBD1 matching over 8 bases. J lost 5 bases, V lost 3 bases, and 6 bases had no gene match. Germline CDR1 SGHRS, CDR2 YFSETQ. The CDR3 spans 14 residues. DNA for the CDR3: TGCGCCAGCAGCTACCCCCGGGACAGGGAGACCCAGTACTTC. Translating gives CASSYPRDRETQYF.

V gene TRBV7-2 combines with J gene TRBJ2-2; perhaps TRBD1 as D (5 bases). The CDR3 extends over 16 amino acids. CDR1 and CDR2 (germline): SGHTA, FQGNSA. The V end lost 6 bases, the J end lost 0 bases, and 14 bases lay between the germline ends. The CDR3 DNA follows: TGTGCCAGCAGTTTTAGTGGCAGGGCGAACACCGGGGAGCTGTTTTTT. Translating it yields CASSFSGRANTGELFF.

The chain joins TRBV4-3 to TRBJ1-1, with no clear D. V was cut by 0 bases and J by 4 bases, with 12 bases left in between. The CDR3 has 15 amino acids. The germline V gene encodes CDR1 LGHNA and CDR2 YSLEER. DNA of the CDR3: TGCGCCAGCAGCCAAGATGGATTCCGGGGCACTGAAGCTTTCTTT. Residues: CASSQDGFRGTEAFF.

This clone showed up just once. The rearrangement joins TRBV7-2 to TRBJ1-5; D is undetermined. CDR3 length equals 15 residues. Per germline, CDR1 SGHTA and CDR2 FQGNSA. The V end was cut by 5 bases, the J end by 5 bases, with 16 bases between. Here the CDR3 reads CASSRLATQHQPQHF. In DNA, the CDR3 is TGTGCCAGCAGCCGCCTAGCCACACAACATCAGCCCCAGCATTTT.